This T cell receptor (beta chain) was captured in a study of human T cells and chemical hapten exposure. Study context: Per-sample TCR yields varied mainly from small pooled library volume differences. Study-wide points: Sensitizing with DPC caused no change in TCRs above 1 in 1000 frequency.

Extraction of total RNA was performed on unfractionated whole blood. This CDR3 contains 14 residues. The germline CDR1 and CDR2 sequences are DFQATT and SNEGSKA (reference sequence). Trimming stripped 1 base from V and 8 bases from J, with 12 bases between. This clonotype was counted between two and nine times. Antigen specificity is unknown. The library gave individual cDNA molecules unique molecular identifiers. Original processing methods: Samples ranged from roughly 23,224 to 700,000 TCRs, with a median of roughly 96,000. MiXCR, applied by TCRdb to the reads, yields one record per CDR3 protein. The V and J calls and clone size are TCRdb's, not the authors'. This sample has about 120,000 distinct CDR3 sequences; about 8.9% occur once, and the top ten carry roughly 1.3%.

Sequenced sample: whole blood. This rearrangement joins TRBV20-1 to TRBJ1-6; weak D call: TRBD1 (5 bases). The clonotype was recovered from a human donor in good health. Some clones in this sample may be carry-over from other donors' samples. The CDR3, as DNA: TGCAGTGCTAGAGCCAATCAGGGTTATTCACCCCTCCACTTT. Translating gives CSARANQGYSPLHF.